One and the same sample provided the 9 T cell receptor beta chains below, sequenced in a study of CD8+ T cells in alopecia areata. This sample's treatment: oral pan-JAK inhibitor, 5-10 mg twice daily. Following RNA extraction, reverse transcription yielded cDNA that acted as the sequencing template. Using immunoSEQ multiplex PCR, the repertoire was profiled, and TCRdb retains in-frame clones only, with some absent. The data hold 200,000 to 250,000 clones, with over 60% observed a single time. Sequencing was performed on CD4+ T cells sorted from blood, taken at week 4, from a patient treated with tofacitinib. These receptors were obtained from a human donor with alopecia areata.

The chain has TRBV4-1 and TRBJ2-6; tentatively, D is TRBD1 (5 bases). Looked up from germline, CDR1 is MGHRA and CDR2 is YSYEKL. The V and J ends lost 1 base and 0 bases respectively, with 10 bases between them. The CDR3 loop spans 17 amino acids. This chain's CDR3 is CASSQADSLSGANVLTF. CDR3 nucleotides: TGCGCCAGCAGCCAAGCCGACAGCCTCTCTGGGGCCAACGTCCTGACTTTC.

This chain connects TRBV4-3 to TRBJ2-1; 14 positions match TRBD2. This CDR3 is 15 amino acids long. Germline V lookup: CDR1 LGHNA, CDR2 YSLEER. J was trimmed by 8 bases and V by 2 bases; bases with no gene match: 2. The CDR3 bases are TGCGCCAGCAGCCAACTGACTAGCGGGGGGGATGAGCAGTTCTTC. Its translation: CASSQLTSGGDEQFF.

V usage is TRBV6-5 and J usage is TRBJ1-2; weak D call: TRBD1 (5 bases). CDR1 and CDR2 from the germline V gene are MNHEY and SVGAGI. This CDR3 is built from 14 residues. V dropped 4 bases and J dropped 2 bases, with 11 bases sitting between them. The CDR3 nucleotides read TGTGCCAGCAGTTTAGAGGGGAGAAACTATGGCTACACCTTC. It specifies CASSLEGRNYGYTF.

In this sample, this clone turned up many times. The V gene is TRBV4-3, the J gene TRBJ2-2; D unclear. Trimming took 4 bases from V and 7 from J, leaving 19 bases between them. The CDR3 totals 16 residues. Germline lookup yields CDR1 LGHNA and CDR2 YSLEER. The CDR3 reads CASSRERTIPFGELFF. CDR3 nucleotides: TGCGCCAGCAGCCGGGAAAGAACGATTCCTTTCGGGGAGCTGTTTTTT.

This clone has only a few counts. CDR3 coding DNA: TGTGCCACCCTATCCGTGACAGGCGGCTACGAGCAGTACTTC. Amino acid sequence: CATLSVTGGYEQYF. The gene calls are TRBV10-3 and TRBJ2-7, with a weak D call TRBD1 (6 bases). The CDR3 covers 14 residues. With 10 bases removed from V and 3 bases from J, the gap between germline ends came to 19 bases. Germline V gives CDR1 ENHRY, CDR2 SYGVKD.

This rearrangement joins TRBV4-1 to TRBJ2-5, with unresolved D. Germline V gene sequence: CDR1 MGHRA, CDR2 YSYEKL. With 1 base removed from V and 5 bases from J, the gap between germline ends came to 8 bases. The CDR3 is 13 amino acids. The CDR3 DNA follows: TGCGCCAGCAGCCAAGTTTCGGCGGAGACCCAGTACTTC. It encodes CASSQVSAETQYF.

The gene calls are TRBV5-6 and TRBJ2-1, with 8 bases matching TRBD2. After removal of 3 bases from V and 5 bases from J, the junction contained 4 bases not matched to a gene. The CDR3 runs 14 residues. Germline loops: CDR1 SGHDT, CDR2 YYEEEE. The CDR3 loop reads CASSSPGLDNEQFF. For the CDR3, the DNA is TGTGCCAGCAGCTCCCCGGGACTAGACAATGAGCAGTTCTTC.

This clone has a handful of counts. The rearrangement joins TRBV29-1 to TRBJ2-7; 7 bases line up with TRBD1. The CDR3 loop spans 11 amino acids. Germline CDR1 reads SQVTM; CDR2 reads ANQGSEA. After removal of 7 bases from V and 7 bases from J, the junction contained 7 bases not matched to a gene. CDR3 sequence reads: CSGGQQGEQYF. The DNA of the CDR3 is TGCAGCGGGGGCCAACAGGGGGAGCAGTACTTC.

CDR3 nucleotide sequence: TGCGCCAGCAGCTTGGCGGTAGGGATCAACGTTAATGAAAAACTGTTTTTT. This gives the protein CASSLAVGINVNEKLFF. The chain links TRBV5-1 to TRBJ1-4; D is ambiguous. There are 17 residues in the CDR3. V lost 0 bases, J lost 4 bases, and 16 bases lay in between. Germline V gene sequence: CDR1 SGHRS, CDR2 YFSETQ.